The 18 T cell receptor beta chains presented below share a single source sample, sequenced in a study of shared clonotypes between healthy human individuals. Measured with immunoSEQ multiplex PCR; TCRdb has only the in-frame clones, and not every one. The sample records 900,000 to 1,200,000 clones, about 80% being singletons. The material sequenced was memory CD4+ T cells from PBMCs. Documented subset: CD45RA-negative fraction. The receptors were sampled from a young man in good health. Some clones in this sample may be carry-over from other donors' samples.

The chain employs TRBV5-4 and TRBJ1-3; 8 bases are a match to TRBD1. Germline CDR1 SGHNT, CDR2 YYREEE (reference sequence). Trimming at V came to 0 bases and at J to 7 bases, leaving 6 bases not matched to a gene. This CDR3 is 15 amino acids long. The DNA for the CDR3 is TGTGCCAGCAGCTTGGATCAGGGGGCAGGGAACACCATATATTTT. Protein: CASSLDQGAGNTIYF.

This clone turned up a few times. With a much larger clone just one base away, this may be a read error. Other DNA variants within this sample encode the same CDR3. The chain combines TRBV2 with TRBJ1-5; D is unresolved. Between the trimmed V and J ends, which lost 3 bases and 0 bases, there was a span of 3 bases. CDR3 length: 13 amino acids. The germline V gene encodes CDR1 SNHLY and CDR2 FYNNEI. The CDR3 DNA reads TGTGCCAGCAGTGAGGGTAGCAATCAGCCCCAGCATTTT. Residues: CASSEGSNQPQHF.

CDR3 sequence (DNA): TGTGCCAGCAGCTTAGCGGCAGGTGCGACATATGGCTACACCTTC. Protein: CASSLAAGATYGYTF. The V call is TRBV7-2, the J call TRBJ1-2, with D hard to call. The CDR3 contains 15 residues. V was clipped by 0 bases and J by 5 bases, with 13 bases between them. CDR1 is SGHTA, CDR2 FQGNSA, per germline.

Comments on this clone: This CDR3 is also generated by other DNA sequences in the sample. The chain is built from TRBV2 and TRBJ2-3; 7 nucleotides align to TRBD1. V was clipped by 4 bases and J by 4 bases; unmatched bases: 2. Germline lookup yields CDR1 SNHLY and CDR2 FYNNEI. The CDR3 has 13 residues. The CDR3 DNA follows: TGTGCCAGCAGTGCAGGGGGTGCAGATACGCAGTATTTT. It encodes CASSAGGADTQYF.

This clone was picked up a small number of times. V and J are TRBV28 and TRBJ1-1, with D possibly being TRBD1 (5 bases). The CDR3 has 11 residues. V was pared by 7 bases and J by 11 bases, with 14 bases between. CDR1 is MDHEN and CDR2 is SYDVKM in the germline V gene. The CDR3 region is CASNEGGAAFF. CDR3 sequence (DNA): TGTGCCAGCAATGAAGGAGGGGCTGCTTTCTTT.

Comment on this clone: Other DNA sequences in this specimen translate into the identical CDR3. The chain combines TRBV5-1 with TRBJ2-7; 7 nucleotides match TRBD2. CDR1 is SGHRS and CDR2 is YFSETQ in the germline V gene. CDR3 length: 14 amino acids. Unmatched junction bases numbered 5, after V lost 1 base and J lost 4 bases. The chain's CDR3 is CASSLRAGAYEQYF. DNA for the CDR3: TGCGCCAGCAGCTTGCGGGCGGGAGCTTACGAGCAGTACTTC.

The rearrangement joins TRBV10-1 to TRBJ2-7, with D unresolved. Trimming cost V 2 bases and J 0 bases, with 8 bases left between them. There are 14 residues in the CDR3. Germline CDR1 is WNHNN and CDR2 is SYGVQD (reference sequence). The CDR3 is CASSENVGSYEQYF. CDR3 bases: TGCGCCAGCAGTGAGAACGTCGGCTCCTACGAGCAGTACTTC.

The chain links TRBV10-3 to TRBJ2-1; 11 bases align to TRBD2. The CDR3 runs to 14 residues. Germline trimming cut 11 bases from V and 9 bases from J; bases unmatched to any gene: 12. Germline lookup yields CDR1 ENHRY and CDR2 SYGVKD. CDR3 DNA sequence: TGTGCCGGAGCCGGGACTAGCGGTAAGGGTGAGCAGTTCTTC. Its translation is CAGAGTSGKGEQFF.

This sequence joins TRBV7-2 and TRBJ2-5; D remains unclear. The J call may be wrong; the DNA end is better matched by TRBJ2-7. CDR3 length equals 12 residues. CDR1 is SGHTA and CDR2 is FQGNSA in the germline V gene. For the CDR3, the DNA is TGTGCCAGCAGCTTTTCAGGCTACGAGCAGTACTTC. Residues: CASSFSGYEQYF.

On this clone: This sample also contains other DNA sequences that code for the same CDR3. The chain has TRBV6-5 and TRBJ2-4, with 8 bases lining up with TRBD1. CDR1 MNHEY and CDR2 SVGAGI come from the germline V gene. This CDR3 has 14 amino acids. Unmatched junction bases numbered 6, after V lost 5 bases and J lost 6 bases. This chain's CDR3 is CASSRGQGGNIQYF. Here the CDR3 DNA reads TGTGCCAGCAGTCGCGGACAGGGTGGAAACATTCAGTACTTC.

This chain links TRBV6-6 with TRBJ2-7; D gene uncertain. The CDR3 sequence is 16 residues long. V lost 2 bases to trimming and J lost 5 bases, with 19 bases between them. Germline CDR1 and CDR2: MNHNY and SVGAGI (reference sequence). The CDR3 sequence: CASSYPPQVPGDEQYF. CDR3 DNA: TGTGCCAGCAGTTACCCCCCGCAGGTTCCTGGGGACGAGCAGTACTTC.

Worth noting for this clone: This same CDR3 is encoded by further DNA sequences in the sample. The chain is built from TRBV13 and TRBJ2-7, with D perhaps matching TRBD1 (5 bases). This CDR3 is built from 12 residues. V lost 6 bases to trimming and J lost 4 bases, with 10 bases between them. Looked up from germline, CDR1 is PRHDT and CDR2 is FYEKMQ (reference sequence). Here the CDR3 reads CASSSDRYEQYF. Here the CDR3 DNA reads TGTGCCAGCAGTTCCGACAGATACGAGCAGTACTTC.

The gene calls are TRBV19 and TRBJ1-2; a weak D match, TRBD1 (6 bases). The CDR3 runs 16 residues. The V gene lost 5 bases and the J gene lost 2 bases, with 18 bases spanning the gap. CDR1 and CDR2 (germline): LNHDA, SQIVND (reference sequence). In DNA, the CDR3 is TGTGCCAGTAGTGTAACAGGGAGGGCGACCAACTATGGCTACACCTTC. Its translation is CASSVTGRATNYGYTF.

This rearrangement joins TRBV7-9 to TRBJ2-7; TRBD2 matches at 13 bases. V lost 3 bases, J lost 0 bases, and 8 bases stayed unmatched. From germline, CDR1 is SEHNR and CDR2 FQNEAQ (reference sequence). The CDR3 spans 18 residues. The CDR3 loop is CASSFTTSGRPHSYEQYF. As DNA, the CDR3 is TGTGCCAGCAGCTTTACGACTAGCGGGAGGCCCCACTCCTACGAGCAGTACTTC.

This clone was detected once. The V gene is TRBV9, the J gene TRBJ2-3; possibly TRBD2 for D (6 bases). The germline CDR1 and CDR2 sequences are SGDLS and YYNGEE. The CDR3 sequence is 16 residues long. V was trimmed by 2 bases and J by 2 bases, leaving 15 bases between them. Here the CDR3 DNA reads TGTGCCAGCAGCGTTGAGGGACTTTACTCCACAGATACGCAGTATTTT. This sequence encodes CASSVEGLYSTDTQYF.

This chain connects TRBV28 to TRBJ2-5; the D is unclear. The J call may be faulty, since TRBJ2-7 better matches the DNA end. From germline, CDR1 is MDHEN and CDR2 SYDVKM. The CDR3 length is 16 residues. CDR3 sequence reads: CASSSPSRRPSYEQYF. CDR3 sequence (DNA): TGTGCCAGCAGTTCTCCTAGTCGCAGGCCATCCTACGAGCAGTACTTC.

The chain combines TRBV7-3 with TRBJ2-3; 7 bases are a match to TRBD1. V trimming: 6 bases; J trimming: 4 bases; junction bases outside the gene matches: 7. From germline, CDR1 is SGHTA and CDR2 FQGTGA. The CDR3 has 14 amino acids. DNA of the CDR3: TGTGCCAGCAGTCGACAGGGTCCCCCAGATACGCAGTATTTT. Protein sequence: CASSRQGPPDTQYF.

This sequence joins TRBV7-3 and TRBJ2-5; D unclear. This CDR3 comprises 13 residues. V was cut by 4 bases and J by 5 bases, with 11 bases left in between. Germline V CDR1 and CDR2: SGHTA, FQGTGA. CDR3 in amino acids: CASSSLGDETQYF. CDR3 sequence (DNA): TGTGCCAGCAGCTCCCTTGGGGATGAGACCCAGTACTTC.